One sample yielded the 3 T cell receptor beta chains listed below, sequenced in a study of blood T cell repertoires in COVID-19. Measured with immunoSEQ multiplex PCR; TCRdb has only the in-frame clones, and not every one. The profile shows fewer than 600,000 clones, roughly 87% of them singletons. Sequencing was performed on peripheral blood. These receptors were obtained from a man younger than 35 with COVID-19, enrolled during active disease.

This clone appeared a single time. The CDR3 reads CASSEPPWRGTGELFF. The CDR3 DNA is TGTGCCAGCAGTGAACCCCCGTGGAGAGGCACCGGGGAGCTGTTTTTT. The chain links TRBV6-1 to TRBJ2-2; D not certain. The CDR3 is 16 amino acids. V was cut by 2 bases and J by 4 bases, with 14 bases left in between. CDR1 MNHNS and CDR2 SASEGT come from the germline V gene.

The rearrangement uses TRBV27 and TRBJ1-1, with 8 bases matching TRBD1. Per the germline V gene, CDR1 is MNHEY and CDR2 is SMNVEV (reference sequence). V dropped 7 bases and J dropped 4; count of bases not matched to a gene: 5. This CDR3 is built from 13 residues. The CDR3 reads CASKDREATEAFF. In nucleotides, the CDR3 is TGTGCCAGCAAGGACAGGGAGGCCACTGAAGCTTTCTTT.

The chain recombines TRBV2 with TRBJ2-1; TRBD2 matches 13 bases. This CDR3 comprises 16 residues. Unmatched junction bases numbered 8, after V lost 8 bases and J lost 4 bases. The germline gives CDR1 SNHLY, CDR2 FYNNEI. CDR3 region: CASAELAGGLYNEQFF. The CDR3 bases are TGTGCCAGCGCTGAACTAGCGGGGGGGTTGTACAATGAGCAGTTCTTC. Based on the CDR3 plus reference TRBV2 and TRBJ2-1, the full variable domain is EPEVTQTPSHQVTQMGQEVILRCVPISNHLYFYWYRQILGQKVEFLVSFYNNEISEKSEIFDDQFSVERPDGSNFTLKIRSTKLEDSAMYFCASAELAGGLYNEQFFGPGTRLTVL.